This record concerns one TCR beta chain sequence. CDR1 and CDR2 (germline): MNHEY, SMNVEV (reference sequence). This CDR3 region has 13 residues. The junction had 6 bases not matched to a gene; V was cut back by 10 bases and J by 8 bases. This entry comes from a study of blood T cell repertoires in COVID-19. Study details: Samples representing acute and convalescent COVID-19 were sourced from the United States, Italy and Spain. T cells, B-cell-depleted T cells, or PBMCs supplied cDNA or gDNA.

Per the original methods: Reference gene primers were amplified, and this amplification served to estimate nucleated cell counts. Measured with immunoSEQ multiplex PCR; TCRdb has only the in-frame clones, and not every one. V and J calls and clone size follow that table, whereas D and trimming were derived from the DNA. The sample records 240,000 or so clones, approximately 86% being singletons. Sequencing was done on a sample of PBMCs or T cells enriched from blood (not recorded which). The sequence was obtained from a woman aged 40 to 50 with acute COVID-19. The chain employs TRBV27 and TRBJ1-4, with 11 bases matching TRBD1. This CDR3 is CATTDRGREKLFF. Here the CDR3 DNA reads TGTGCCACCACGGACAGGGGGCGAGAAAAACTGTTTTTT. The complete variable domain, with remaining parts taken from reference TRBV27 and TRBJ1-4, reads EAQVTQNPRYLITVTGKKLTVTCSQNMNHEYMSWYRQDPGLGLRQIYYSMNVEVTDKGDVPEGYKVSRKEKRNFPLILESPSPNQTSLYFCATTDRGREKLFFGSGTQLSVL.